These 23 T cell receptor beta chains were all obtained from the same sample, sequenced in a study of T cell repertoires in cytomegalovirus infection. TCRdb recomputed calls from the reads with MiXCR, one row per CDR3 protein. The sample carries approximately 180,000 distinct CDR3 sequences, around 20% recorded once. What was sequenced was PBMCs. The receptors derive from a human donor in good health (CMV status not recorded). Some clones in this sample may be carry-over from other donors' samples.

This clonotype was seen a handful of times. The chain recombines TRBV20-1 with TRBJ2-3; D is uncertain. The CDR3 sequence is 15 residues long. V gave up 0 bases and J gave up 1 base, with 11 bases separating them. Germline V gives CDR1 DFQATT, CDR2 SNEGSKA (reference sequence). For the CDR3, the DNA is TGCAGTGCTAGAGATTCAGCGAGCGGCACAGATACGCAGTATTTT. As protein: CSARDSASGTDTQYF.

This clonotype was observed a few times. V gene TRBV19 combines with J gene TRBJ2-7; D is perhaps TRBD2 (6 bases). The V gene lost 5 bases and the J gene lost 2 bases, with 13 bases spanning the gap. CDR3 length equals 14 residues. Germline CDR1 and CDR2: LNHDA and SQIVND (reference sequence). CDR3 region: CASSGGLVTYEQYF. The CDR3 coding sequence is TGTGCCAGTAGTGGGGGACTTGTAACCTACGAGCAGTACTTC.

This clonotype was recorded a few times. The rearrangement joins TRBV3-1 to TRBJ1-2, with D maybe TRBD1 (6 bases). Germline V gives CDR1 LGHDT, CDR2 YNNKEL (reference sequence). V lost 1 base and J lost 8, with 14 bases in between. There are 14 residues in the CDR3. The CDR3 loop reads CASSQAGADRGYTF. In nucleotides, the CDR3 is TGTGCCAGCAGCCAAGCGGGGGCAGACCGGGGCTACACCTTC. The whole variable domain, remainder taken from reference TRBV3-1 and TRBJ1-2, is DTAVSQTPKYLVTQMGNDKSIKCEQNLGHDTMYWYKQDSKKFLKIMFSYNNKELIINETVPNRFSPKSPDKAHLNLHINSLELGDSAVYFCASSQAGADRGYTFGSGTRLTVV.

This clonotype was recorded a few times. DNA for the CDR3: TGCGCCAGCAGCGGAGACTATCGCGGGGGGCCCTACAATGAGCAGTTCTTC. Protein: CASSGDYRGGPYNEQFF. This rearrangement joins TRBV4-1 to TRBJ2-1; TRBD2 matches at 8 bases. V was pared by 5 bases and J by 2 bases, with 11 bases of the junction left unmatched. This CDR3 is 17 amino acids long. Germline CDR1 is MGHRA and CDR2 is YSYEKL.

This clonotype was counted ten times or more. The genes are TRBV7-2 and TRBJ2-1; D ambiguous. V lost 5 bases and J 2 bases, leaving 13 bases between the germline ends. There are 15 residues in the CDR3. The germline gives CDR1 SGHTA, CDR2 FQGNSA. The CDR3 bases are TGTGCCAGCAGCGACGCGTTGGGTACCTACAATGAGCAGTTCTTC. This codes for CASSDALGTYNEQFF.

Concerning this clonotype itself: Relative to the germline gene, one junction end is altered; a read error may explain this. The V call is TRBV14, the J call TRBJ2-5; possible D gene TRBD2, 5 bases. The CDR3 consists of 16 residues. The germline V gene has CDR1 SGHDN and CDR2 FVKESK. Written as DNA, the CDR3 is TGTGCCGGCAGCCAACCACAAACATCGCGGGCAGAGACCCAGTACTTC. As protein: CAGSQPQTSRAETQYF.

A remark on this clonotype: Just one base apart from a much larger clone, this may be a read error. V gene TRBV28 combines with J gene TRBJ1-2; 7 nucleotides align to TRBD1. Per the germline V gene, CDR1 is MDHEN and CDR2 is SYDVKM. CDR3 size: 14 residues. The ends lost 7 bases at V and 6 bases at J; junction bases unmatched: 11. The CDR3 protein is CASNPGQPNHGYTF. In DNA, the CDR3 is TGTGCCAGCAATCCGGGACAGCCGAACCATGGCTACACCTTC.

V gene TRBV4-1 combines with J gene TRBJ2-7; possibly TRBD1 for D (6 bases). CDR1 and CDR2 from the germline V gene are MGHRA and YSYEKL. This CDR3 comprises 15 residues. Trimming took off 3 bases at V and 5 bases at J, with 17 bases between the two ends. The CDR3 protein is CASSQDNRATNEQYF. CDR3 sequence (DNA): TGCGCCAGCAGCCAGGATAACAGGGCTACGAACGAGCAGTACTTC.

This clonotype has only a few counts. The chain is built from TRBV11-2 and TRBJ2-5, with 7 bases identical to TRBD1. The CDR3 loop spans 16 amino acids. Germline V gene data show CDR1 as SGHAT and CDR2 as FQNNGV. V was clipped by 4 bases and J by 6 bases; unmatched bases: 14. CDR3 amino acids: CASSSYAGGVGQTQYF. CDR3 DNA sequence: TGTGCCAGCAGCTCTTACGCAGGGGGTGTAGGGCAGACCCAGTACTTC.

This clonotype was counted between two and nine times. The V gene is TRBV5-4, the J gene TRBJ2-7; D remains unclear. From germline, CDR1 is SGHNT and CDR2 YYREEE (reference sequence). The CDR3 covers 15 residues. The V gene lost 0 bases and the J gene lost 0 bases, with 10 bases spanning the gap. The CDR3, as DNA: TGTGCCAGCAGCTTGGACGGCGGACGCTCCTACGAGCAGTACTTC. Translation gives CASSLDGGRSYEQYF.

This clonotype has only a few counts. This rearrangement joins TRBV20-1 to TRBJ1-4; 7 positions match TRBD1. With 6 bases clipped from V and 3 bases from J, the junction kept 4 bases outside the gene matches. CDR1 is DFQATT and CDR2 is SNEGSKA in the germline V gene (reference sequence). CDR3 length equals 13 residues. The CDR3 DNA sequence: TGCAGTGCCCCCGGGACAGCTAATGAAAAACTGTTTTTT. It yields the protein CSAPGTANEKLFF.

This chain links TRBV14 with TRBJ1-1, with 8 bases that match TRBD1. Losses at the gene ends were 3 bases for V and 1 base for J; bases not matched to a gene: 10. This CDR3 spans 17 amino acids. Per germline, CDR1 SGHDN and CDR2 FVKESK. CDR3 region: CASSHYGQGVSNTEAFF. CDR3 bases: TGTGCCAGCAGCCATTACGGACAGGGTGTGTCGAACACTGAAGCTTTCTTT. Based on the CDR3 plus reference TRBV14 and TRBJ1-1, the full variable domain is EAGVTQFPSHSVIEKGQTVTLRCDPISGHDNLYWYRRVMGKEIKFLLHFVKESKQDESGMPNNRFLAERTGGTYSTLKVQPAELEDSGVYFCASSHYGQGVSNTEAFFGQGTRLTVV.

The J gene is TRBJ2-7, the V gene TRBV20-1; D is possibly TRBD2 (6 bases). Deletions cut 6 bases from V and 3 bases from J, with 12 bases between. CDR3 length: 12 amino acids. Germline values: CDR1 DFQATT, CDR2 SNEGSKA (reference sequence). The CDR3 loop is CSAEGGGYEQYF. The DNA for the CDR3 is TGCAGTGCGGAGGGAGGCGGCTACGAGCAGTACTTC.

This clonotype was observed at least ten times. This rearrangement joins TRBV7-8 to TRBJ2-2; D perhaps matches TRBD1 (6 bases). V was pared by 1 base and J by 3 bases, with 21 bases between. CDR3 size: 19 residues. CDR1 SGHVS and CDR2 FQNEAQ come from the germline V gene. The CDR3 bases are TGTGCCAGCAGCTTAGGTTACTCCGGGACACGGAAATACACCGGGGAGCTGTTTTTT. It yields the protein CASSLGYSGTRKYTGELFF.

The chain joins TRBV5-6 to TRBJ2-5, with D perhaps assigned TRBD1 or TRBD2 (6 bases each). V was cut by 4 bases and J by 0 bases, with 19 bases left in between. Germline V gene data show CDR1 as SGHDT and CDR2 as YYEEEE. The CDR3 extends over 17 amino acids. The CDR3, as DNA: TGTGCCAGCAGCCCCGGGCCAGGAGGGGGGAACCAAGAGACCCAGTACTTC. As protein: CASSPGPGGGNQETQYF.

The J gene is TRBJ2-3, the V gene TRBV12-3 or TRBV12-4; D is possibly TRBD1 (5 bases). CDR3 size: 16 residues. Trimming left V 5 bases short and J 1 base short, with 16 bases between. For the CDR3, the DNA is TGTGCCAGCAGTCTACGGGTAGGGGCAGGCACAGATACGCAGTATTTT. Its translation is CASSLRVGAGTDTQYF.

This clonotype was recorded many times. V gene TRBV7-8 combines with J gene TRBJ2-3; D gene ambiguous. CDR1 and CDR2 (germline): SGHVS, FQNEAQ. This CDR3 spans 12 amino acids. As DNA, the CDR3 is TGTGGGACCGGCGGTTACACAGATACGCAGTATTTT. Its translation is CGTGGYTDTQYF.

The chain combines TRBV30 with TRBJ2-7; the D is unclear. The length of the CDR3 is 12 residues. V was pared by 0 bases and J by 5 bases, with 8 bases between. In germline, CDR1 is GTSNPN, CDR2 SVGIG (reference sequence). The CDR3 reads CAWSVGGDEQYF. DNA of the CDR3: TGTGCCTGGAGTGTTGGCGGAGACGAGCAGTACTTC.

J is TRBJ1-1 and V is TRBV5-6, with a possible D match to TRBD1 (5 bases). From germline, CDR1 is SGHDT and CDR2 YYEEEE. Trimming removed 3 bases from V and 11 bases from J, with 20 bases in between. The CDR3 is 14 amino acids. CDR3 DNA sequence: TGTGCCAGCAGCTCCCCCGGGACCCCCGGCGGCGCTTTCTTT. It codes for CASSSPGTPGGAFF.

This clonotype has just one count. The chain couples TRBV12-5 to TRBJ1-2, with D perhaps matching TRBD1 (5 bases). The CDR3 extends over 15 amino acids. V was shortened by 5 bases and J by 4 bases, with 17 bases between the two germline ends. Germline CDR1 LGHNT, CDR2 FRNRAP. CDR3 coding DNA: TGTGCTAGTGGTGCGCCTCAGGGAACGAGCTATGGCTACACCTTC. Amino acids: CASGAPQGTSYGYTF.

This clonotype was seen a handful of times. This chain links TRBV11-2 with TRBJ2-7; D might be TRBD1 (6 bases). The CDR3 totals 15 residues. Trimming pared 5 bases from V and 0 bases from J, leaving 14 bases between. Germline lookup yields CDR1 SGHAT and CDR2 FQNNGV. CDR3 nucleotide sequence: TGTGCCAGCAGCCAGGGGCCGGCTAGCTCCTACGAGCAGTACTTC. Protein: CASSQGPASSYEQYF.

This clonotype has a count of ten or more. This sequence joins TRBV7-8 and TRBJ2-5; 7 bases fit TRBD2. This CDR3 has 15 amino acids. J gave up 3 bases and V 5 bases, and 9 bases lay outside the gene matches. From germline, CDR1 is SGHVS and CDR2 FQNEAQ. In nucleotides, the CDR3 is TGTGCCAGCAGCCTAACACTAGCGATGAAAGAGACCCAGTACTTC. This encodes CASSLTLAMKETQYF.

This clonotype was seen only a few times. The gene calls are TRBV5-6 and TRBJ2-1, with TRBD1 identical over 12 bases. Germline V gene sequence: CDR1 SGHDT, CDR2 YYEEEE. The CDR3 is made up of 16 amino acids. The trim removed 0 bases at V and 6 bases at J, leaving 4 bases unmatched. CDR3 DNA: TGTGCCAGCAGCTTGGCTGGGGACAGGGGGCGCAATGAGCAGTTCTTC. This codes for CASSLAGDRGRNEQFF.